This T cell receptor beta chain emerged from a study of blood T cell repertoires in COVID-19. Study-level information: Both acute and convalescent COVID-19 samples were obtained from the United States, Italy and Spain.

Original analysis: Estimation of nucleated cell counts was performed using reference gene primer amplification. Method: immunoSEQ multiplex PCR; TCRdb's copy keeps in-frame clones and lacks some. V and J calls and clone size are given by that table; D and trimming were obtained from the DNA. The table records roughly 130,000 clones, approximately 86% of them present only once. The V gene lost 1 base and the J gene lost 3 bases, with 19 bases spanning the gap. The CDR3 spans 17 residues. CDR1 LNHDA and CDR2 SQIVND come from the germline V gene (reference sequence). The cohort comprised adults aged about 18 to 90 years residing in approximately 25 US areas. Participants' reported clinical history set cohort assignment.

This TCR derives from a woman aged 45-60 years who had recovered from COVID-19. The chain couples TRBV19 to TRBJ2-7; D might be TRBD1 (6 bases). Sequencing used PBMCs or T cells enriched from blood (not recorded which). The DNA for the CDR3 is TGTGCCAGTAGTATAGCACTTGTAGGGCAGGGGATCTACGAGCAGTACTTC. It encodes CASSIALVGQGIYEQYF.